A selection of T cell receptor beta chains follows, all from one sample in a study of blood T cell repertoires in COVID-19. Libraries were prepared by immunoSEQ multiplex PCR; TCRdb keeps only in-frame clonotypes and omits some of them. Among around 200,000 clones listed, around four fifths were seen once. Sequenced: peripheral blood. The receptor source for this set is a man aged 50 or older with active or convalescent COVID-19. CDR3s include the opening cysteine and the closing phenylalanine or tryptophan. D genes are given only for firm matches. Expanded clones are given a class, and other clones once, few, many or no size at all.

clone_size j_call d_call v_call cdr3_aa cdr3_nt
- TRBJ2-3 TRBD1 TRBV23-1 CARSRDRKDTDTQYF TGCGCCAGGAGCCGGGACAGGAAGGACACAGATACGCAGTATTTT
- TRBJ1-5 - TRBV20-1 CSASGDQPQHF TGCAGTGCGTCAGGCGATCAGCCCCAGCATTTT
- TRBJ1-5 - TRBV6-1 CASSEPGLSNQPQHF TGTGCCAGCAGTGAACCTGGCCTTAGCAATCAGCCCCAGCATTTT
- TRBJ1-5 - TRBV28 CATDRQGNQPQHF TGTGCCACCGACCGACAAGGCAATCAGCCCCAGCATTTT
once TRBJ1-2 - TRBV19 CASTPTGTNYGYTF TGTGCCAGTACCCCGACAGGAACTAACTATGGCTACACCTTC
once TRBJ2-7 TRBD1 TRBV6-4 CASSDSRTGGFTYEQYF TGTGCCAGCAGTGACTCGAGGACAGGGGGTTTTACCTACGAGCAGTACTTC
- TRBJ1-2 TRBD1 TRBV15 CATSLTGGGDGYTF TGTGCCACCAGCTTGACAGGGGGTGGGGATGGCTACACCTTC
- TRBJ1-2 TRBD1 TRBV6-5 CASSRTGGSGYTF TGTGCCAGCAGCCGGACAGGGGGAAGCGGCTACACCTTC
- TRBJ2-1 TRBD1 TRBV6-5 CASSHRGLYNEQFF TGTGCCAGCAGTCATAGGGGGCTATACAATGAGCAGTTCTTC
- TRBJ1-5 - TRBV6-5 CASSPSGGGEPQHF TGTGCCAGCAGTCCCTCGGGGGGCGGAGAGCCCCAGCATTTT
once TRBJ2-5 TRBD2 TRBV28 CASSPTGGPGTQYF TGTGCCAGCAGTCCGACGGGAGGGCCGGGGACCCAGTACTTC
- TRBJ2-7 TRBD2 TRBV19 CASSSRTSGRPYEQYF TGTGCCAGTAGTTCCCGGACTAGCGGGAGGCCCTACGAGCAGTACTTC
once TRBJ1-5 TRBD1 TRBV4-1 CASSQMGGVGQGFGQPQHF TGCGCCAGCAGCCAAATGGGAGGGGTGGGACAGGGGTTTGGTCAGCCCCAGCATTTT
- TRBJ2-5 TRBD1 TRBV6-5 CASSRGTGSETQYF TGTGCCAGCAGTCGAGGGACAGGGTCGGAGACCCAGTACTTC
- TRBJ2-3 - TRBV5-5 CASSVPFRGGDTQYF TGTGCCAGCAGCGTTCCTTTCCGAGGAGGAGATACGCAGTATTTT
few TRBJ1-6 - TRBV5-8 CASSFGRQGNSPLHF TGTGCCAGCAGCTTCGGGAGGCAGGGAAATTCACCCCTCCACTTT
- TRBJ1-2 - TRBV5-1 CASSSKQGNYGYTF TGCGCCAGCAGCAGTAAACAGGGAAACTATGGCTACACCTTC